This TCR beta chain was sequenced during a study of blood T cells in healthy people across ages. Using a J-beta primer mix together with a sample-barcoded 5' primer, a second PCR was run for about 6 to 11 cycles. One entry per CDR3 protein results from TCRdb running MiXCR on the 5' RACE reads. The sample records fewer than 1,000,000 distinct CDR3 sequences, 40% to 50% being singletons. V gave up 2 bases and J gave up 6 bases, with 9 bases separating them. The CDR3 loop spans 13 amino acids. Germline loops: CDR1 SGHDT, CDR2 YYEEEE. With each sample, at least 5.5 micrograms of total RNA were extracted. As for this clonotype: The target antigen is unknown.

Notes on the study in general: Long-lived and aged donors differed, with more naive CD4+ cells and higher diversity in the long-lived.

This TCR came from a man aged 55 to 70 in good health. Source material: blood. The chain joins TRBV5-6 to TRBJ2-1, with unresolved D. The CDR3 sequence is CASSLINLNEQFF. As DNA, the CDR3 is TGTGCCAGCAGCTTAATCAACCTCAATGAGCAGTTCTTC.